The source of this TCR beta chain is a study of siplizumab effects on memory and regulatory T cells (dated by TCRdb to between 2019 and 2020). General notes on the study: The effect of the anti-CD2 antibody siplizumab on alloreactive T-cell subsets was examined in allogeneic mixed lymphocyte reactions constructed from human PBMCs. What the work shows at the level of the full study, not this receptor alone: The suppressive function of proliferating Tregs from siplizumab cultures was not functionally confirmed. About 80-96% of proliferating CD4+ or CD8+ clones could not be given a naive or memory phenotype. Unstimulated naive T cells appeared more diverse than memory T cells, and naive cells seemed to contribute substantially to the alloresponse. Siplizumab significantly lowered the cumulative frequency of alloreactive sequences that could be traced to unstimulated CD4+ memory T cells. Among mappable alloreactive CD4+ clones, the Treg-derived fraction averaged 68.8% with siplizumab versus 26.9% in control reactions. Because sequences at frequencies below about 10^-5 were poorly captured, only a minor fraction of alloreactive clones could be mapped back to unstimulated subsets.

Libraries were prepared through the immunoSEQ multiplex PCR assay. About 10^5 TCR templates per sample were assayed on the deep sequencing platform. Genomic DNA extracted from sorted T cells was used for TCRbeta CDR3 sequencing. From the authors' description of their analysis: The R programming language was used for clonal analysis of TCRbeta CDR3 data. Comparing unstimulated samples against CFSE-low samples taken after the reaction was how alloreactive CD4+ and CD8+ clones were defined. Alloreactive CD4+ clones were assigned to regulatory or non-regulatory origin by matching sequences to sorted unstimulated Treg and non-Treg repertoires. TCRdb provides this immuneACCESS table in a form limited to in-frame rearrangements. Some clones are lacking; in checked studies, under half of them reflect an unresolved V gene, and why the rest are absent is not known. V, J and clone size reflect that table, while D and trimming were determined from the DNA. Here the sample has some 100,000 clones; about nine tenths occur a single time. The ten largest clones capture roughly 2.7% of the sample.

On this clone: What antigen it recognizes has not been identified. There are no base qualities to consult, and no much larger clone falls within one base.

In the germline V gene, CDR1 corresponds to SNHLY and CDR2 to FYNNEI. Including the terminal cysteine and phenylalanine, the CDR3 comprises 15 residues. The only DNA kept is the CDR3, 45 bases in frame from the first base. The V and J ends are trimmed by 4 bases and 3 bases, leaving 16 bases between them. Sorted unstimulated T cells, along with proliferating T cells recovered from mixed lymphocyte reactions, underwent TCRbeta CDR3 sequencing. Fresh whole blood from ten HLA-typed healthy donors served as the source for isolating PBMCs. The specimen sequenced was CD4+ T cells sorted from blood. The chain joins TRBV2 to TRBJ2-7, with TRBD2 tentatively as D gene (6 bases match). This clonotype was obtained from a human donor in good health. Some clones in this sample may be carry-over from other donors' samples. CDR3 loop: CASSGAGRSYYEQYF. The nucleotide sequence reads as follows: TGTGCCAGCAGTGGCGCGGGGCGATCTTACTACGAGCAGTACTTC.